The 22 T cell receptor beta chains below come from one sample, sequenced in a study of T-cell memory formation after mild COVID-19 (dated by TCRdb to 2020 to 2022). The method behind the library was 5' RACE. The sample was run on an Illumina NovaSeq 6000. In TCRdb, the public reads were trimmed at Q25 with fastp and aligned with MiXCR, with productive beta chains retained. Identical CDR3 proteins give one entry, which carries the most common genes and DNA. For this sample there are some 270,000 distinct CDR3 sequences; 15% appear just once. About 2% of the sample goes to the ten largest clones. Sequenced material: PBMCs or a T cell subset sorted from them (not recorded which). These receptors originate from an adult woman who had mild COVID-19 (a few samples of this study predate the infection). The sample titles of this study are shuffled in the database, so cell type and time point are left out; the donor was told from shared clones.

CDR3 DNA: TGTGCCAGCAGTGTCGTTGAAAAACTGTTTTTT. This translates into CASSVVEKLFF. The chain joins TRBV2 to TRBJ1-4, with D unclear. CDR1 is SNHLY, CDR2 FYNNEI, per germline. Trimming left V 4 bases short and J 7 bases short, with 4 bases between. This CDR3 has 11 amino acids.

At least ten counts were recorded for this clonotype. The V gene is TRBV7-2, the J gene TRBJ2-3; 9 nucleotides line up with TRBD1. Germline CDR1 reads SGHTA; CDR2 reads FQGNSA. Losses at the gene ends were 1 base for V and 4 bases for J; bases not matched to a gene: 3. This CDR3 comprises 15 residues. The CDR3 is CASSLGGTGPDTQYF. CDR3 DNA: TGTGCCAGCAGCTTAGGTGGGACAGGGCCAGATACGCAGTATTTT.

The chain links TRBV25-1 to TRBJ1-1; no clear D gene. Germline loops: CDR1 MGHDK, CDR2 SYGVNS. CDR3 length: 13 amino acids. Trimming took off 4 bases at V and 5 bases at J, with 11 bases between the two ends. CDR3: CASSAFISTEAFF. The CDR3 DNA is TGTGCCAGCAGTGCGTTTATCTCGACTGAAGCTTTCTTT.

This clonotype has just a few counts. V gene TRBV27 combines with J gene TRBJ1-1; possible D gene TRBD1, 6 bases. V was pared by 6 bases and J by 5 bases, with 13 bases between. The germline gives CDR1 MNHEY, CDR2 SMNVEV (reference sequence). The CDR3 has 13 residues. CDR3 in DNA: TGTGCCAGCAGCTTTACAGGGCAGACTGAAGCTTTCTTT. Protein: CASSFTGQTEAFF.

This chain connects TRBV7-2 to TRBJ2-5; no definite D call. V was shortened by 5 bases and J by 3 bases, with 10 bases between the two germline ends. The CDR3 has 13 amino acids. The germline V gene encodes CDR1 SGHTA and CDR2 FQGNSA. CDR3 DNA sequence: TGTGCCAGCAGCCTCGGCCACAAAGAGACCCAGTACTTC. Translated, it gives CASSLGHKETQYF.

This clonotype was observed a few times. The V and J genes are TRBV6-2 or TRBV6-3 and TRBJ2-2; 8 bases line up with TRBD1. Germline CDR1 is MNHEY and CDR2 is SVGEGT. This CDR3 has 15 amino acids. V lost 6 bases and J lost 1; bases outside the gene matches: 4. The CDR3 is CASRTGALNTGELFF. CDR3 DNA sequence: TGTGCCAGCAGGACAGGGGCCTTGAACACCGGGGAGCTGTTTTTT.

The rearrangement uses TRBV20-1 and TRBJ2-5; 9 nucleotides line up with TRBD2. The CDR3 length is 14 residues. Germline loops: CDR1 DFQATT, CDR2 SNEGSKA (reference sequence). V shed 2 bases, J shed 1 base, and the junction held 2 bases outside the gene matches. CDR3 DNA sequence: TGCAGTGCTAGACTAGCGGGGTTCCAAGAGACCCAGTACTTC. This codes for CSARLAGFQETQYF.

The chain carries TRBV6-5 and TRBJ1-4; TRBD1 matches 10 bases. Germline V gene data show CDR1 as MNHEY and CDR2 as SVGAGI. The CDR3 length is 15 residues. The V segment lost 5 bases and the J segment 7 bases; nucleotides outside the gene matches: 7. CDR3 residues: CASSTRQGAGEKLFF. The CDR3 DNA is TGTGCCAGCAGTACCCGACAGGGGGCAGGTGAAAAACTGTTTTTT.

The gene calls are TRBV12-3 or TRBV12-4 and TRBJ2-7; 12 bases match TRBD2. CDR3 length equals 15 residues. J lost 2 bases, V lost 5 bases, and 4 bases had no gene match. As DNA, the CDR3 is TGTGCCAGCAGTCTGACTAGCGGGAGTGCCTACGAGCAGTACTTC. This codes for CASSLTSGSAYEQYF.

The chain is built from TRBV6-6 and TRBJ2-7, with D perhaps matching TRBD1 (5 bases). The germline V and J ends were trimmed by 5 bases and 2 bases, with 7 bases remaining between them. Germline V gives CDR1 MNHNY, CDR2 SVGAGI (reference sequence). The CDR3 is 12 amino acids. The DNA for the CDR3 is TGTGCCAGCAGTCAGGGAACCTACGAGCAGTACTTC. This gives the protein CASSQGTYEQYF.

The chain couples TRBV2 to TRBJ2-1; possibly TRBD2 for D (5 bases). CDR3 length: 12 residues. Per the germline V gene, CDR1 is SNHLY and CDR2 is FYNNEI. Trimming pared 6 bases from V and 8 bases from J, leaving 11 bases between. The CDR3 sequence is CASSKEGYEQFF. The CDR3 DNA is TGTGCCAGCAGCAAAGAGGGTTATGAGCAGTTCTTC.

The chain joins TRBV2 to TRBJ1-2; the match to TRBD1 covers 7 bases. V lost 5 bases, J lost 6 bases, and 6 bases stayed unmatched. The CDR3 has 13 residues. The V gene's germline CDR1 is SNHLY and CDR2 FYNNEI. In DNA, the CDR3 is TGTGCCAGCAGTTCCGACAGGGAGCATGGCTACACCTTC. Protein product: CASSSDREHGYTF.

This sequence joins TRBV5-1 and TRBJ1-2, with 8 bases fitting TRBD1. The CDR3 runs to 13 residues. CDR1 is SGHRS and CDR2 is YFSETQ in the germline V gene. The J segment lost 4 bases and the V segment lost 5 bases, leaving 4 bases of the junction unmatched. In nucleotides, the CDR3 is TGCGCCAGCAGGAAGACAGGGGCCTATGGCTACACCTTC. Its protein is CASRKTGAYGYTF.

This clonotype came up many times. CDR3 in amino acids: CSVDARGGYTF. CDR3 coding DNA: TGCAGCGTTGATGCGAGGGGTGGCTACACCTTC. This rearrangement joins TRBV29-1 to TRBJ1-2; weak D call: TRBD1 (5 bases). The CDR3 extends over 11 amino acids. The V gene's germline CDR1 is SQVTM and CDR2 ANQGSEA. V was trimmed by 3 bases and J by 7 bases, leaving 9 bases between them.

The chain couples TRBV29-1 to TRBJ2-5; tentatively, D is TRBD2 (6 bases). Germline V lookup: CDR1 SQVTM, CDR2 ANQGSEA. The V end was cut by 3 bases, the J end by 5 bases, with 13 bases between. This CDR3 is built from 13 residues. CDR3 DNA: TGCAGCGTTGAGGAGGGTGCAGCGGAGACCCAGTACTTC. Translating it yields CSVEEGAAETQYF.

This clonotype came up a few times. CDR3 protein: CASSQGGTYEQYF. CDR3 DNA: TGCGCCAGCAGCCAAGGAGGGACCTACGAGCAGTACTTC. J is TRBJ2-7 and V is TRBV4-3; maybe TRBD2 (5 bases). V shed 1 base and J shed 2 bases, with 6 bases lying between them. This CDR3 region has 13 residues. Germline V lookup: CDR1 LGHNA, CDR2 YSLEER.

The chain employs TRBV7-2 and TRBJ1-2; no reliable D call. The germline V gene has CDR1 SGHTA and CDR2 FQGNSA. V dropped 0 bases and J dropped 6 bases, with 8 bases sitting between them. CDR3 length equals 13 residues. The CDR3, as DNA: TGTGCCAGCAGCTTAGCGTCGGGGAATGGCTACACCTTC. As protein: CASSLASGNGYTF.

A few counts support this clonotype. V is TRBV4-2 and J is TRBJ2-1; no definite D call. This CDR3 has 14 amino acids. CDR1 and CDR2 from the germline V gene are LGHNA and YNFKEQ. Deletions cut 3 bases from V and 9 bases from J, with 15 bases between. The CDR3 sequence is CASSHTTVDGEQFF. The CDR3 region has the DNA TGTGCCAGCAGCCACACGACCGTGGATGGTGAGCAGTTCTTC.

The chain couples TRBV4-3 to TRBJ2-2, with D possibly TRBD2 on 5 matching bases. Germline CDR1 LGHNA, CDR2 YSLEER. The V end was cut by 6 bases, the J end by 2 bases, with 10 bases between. The CDR3 has 14 residues. CDR3 sequence (DNA): TGCGCCAGCAGTGGACTCGTTAACACCGGGGAGCTGTTTTTT. It yields the protein CASSGLVNTGELFF.

In nucleotides, the CDR3 is TGTGCCTGGAGCTCCCGAACAGGGGGAGGAACTGAAGCTTTCTTT. Translation gives CAWSSRTGGGTEAFF. The V gene is TRBV30, the J gene TRBJ1-1; 8 nucleotides agree with TRBD1. This CDR3 spans 15 amino acids. V lost 3 bases, J lost 5 bases, and 11 bases stayed unmatched. Looked up from germline, CDR1 is GTSNPN and CDR2 is SVGIG (reference sequence).

This chain uses TRBV29-1 with TRBJ2-3, with D possibly TRBD2 on 5 matching bases. Deletions cut 4 bases from V and 5 bases from J, with 10 bases between. The CDR3 runs 12 residues. Germline loops: CDR1 SQVTM, CDR2 ANQGSEA. CDR3 in DNA: TGCAGCGTTGTGGTAGGGAGAGATACGCAGTATTTT. Its translation: CSVVVGRDTQYF.

This clonotype was seen a few times. This chain connects TRBV12-3 or TRBV12-4 to TRBJ2-3; no clear D gene. Trimming removed 6 bases from V and 6 bases from J, with 13 bases in between. CDR3 length: 13 amino acids. For the CDR3, the DNA is TGTGCCAGCAGCGCCAGCACCGGGGATACGCAGTATTTT. This gives the protein CASSASTGDTQYF.